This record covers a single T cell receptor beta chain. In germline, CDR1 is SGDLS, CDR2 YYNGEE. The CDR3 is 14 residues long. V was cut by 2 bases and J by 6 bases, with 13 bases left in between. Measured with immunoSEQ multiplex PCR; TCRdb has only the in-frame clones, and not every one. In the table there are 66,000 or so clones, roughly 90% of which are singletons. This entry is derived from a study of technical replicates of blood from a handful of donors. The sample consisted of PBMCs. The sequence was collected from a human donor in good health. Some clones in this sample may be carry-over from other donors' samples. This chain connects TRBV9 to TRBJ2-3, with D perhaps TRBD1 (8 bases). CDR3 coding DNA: TGTGCCAGCAGCGTTCACAGGGGGGGGGATACGCAGTATTTT. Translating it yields CASSVHRGGDTQYF. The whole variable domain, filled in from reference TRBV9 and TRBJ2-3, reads DSGVTQTPKHLITATGQRVTLRCSPRSGDLSVYWYQQSLDQGLQFLIQYYNGEERAKGNILERFSAQQFPDLHSELNLSSLELGDSALYFCASSVHRGGDTQYFGPGTRLTVL.